A selection of T cell receptor beta chains follows, all from one sample in a study of PD-1 blockade in classical Hodgkin lymphoma. Generated by immunoSEQ multiplex PCR, the TCRdb table keeps only in-frame clones and is missing some. The repertoire holds 45,000 to 65,000 clones, with 73% as singletons. Sequenced material: peripheral blood mononuclear cells (PBMCs), taken before the second cycle of nivolumab. The receptors stem from a human donor with classical Hodgkin lymphoma. CDR3s include the opening cysteine and the closing phenylalanine or tryptophan. D genes are given only for firm matches. Where a row states a size, it is once, few, many or the class of an expanded clone; other rows omit it.

j_call	clone_size	v_call	d_call	cdr3_nt	cdr3_aa
TRBJ2-7	-	TRBV27	TRBD2	TGTGCCAGCAGCATAGGGGAGGGGTGGACCTACGAGCAGTACTTC	CASSIGEGWTYEQYF
TRBJ1-2	-	TRBV9	TRBD1	TGTGCCAGCAGCGTAGGGCAGGGGGGGTCTGGCTACACCTTC	CASSVGQGGSGYTF
TRBJ1-1	-	TRBV7-9	-	TGTGCCAGCAGAATCCCCGGGGGAACCTTAGGCACTGAAGCTTTCTTT	CASRIPGGTLGTEAFF
TRBJ1-1	-	TRBV28	-	TGTGCCAGCAGTCTTGGATATGGGGGGATTATGAACACTGAAGCTTTCTTT	CASSLGYGGIMNTEAFF
TRBJ1-1	-	TRBV9	TRBD1	TGTGCCAGCAGCCCGGGACAGGGGGGACCTGAAGCTTTCTTT	CASSPGQGGPEAFF
TRBJ1-4	-	TRBV6-1	-	TGTGCCAGCAGCCGAAGCAGGGAGTCCGAAAAACTGTTTTTT	CASSRSRESEKLFF
TRBJ2-5	-	TRBV19	-	TGTGCCAGTAGTATATCGAGTCAAGAGACCCAGTACTTC	CASSISSQETQYF
TRBJ2-6	few	TRBV30	-	TGTGCCTGGAGTTCCGCACAGGGTTCTGGGGCCAACGTCCTGACTTTC	CAWSSAQGSGANVLTF
TRBJ2-3	-	TRBV19	TRBD2	TGTGCCAGTAGTATAGGCAGCGGGAGGGCAGATACGCAGTATTTT	CASSIGSGRADTQYF
TRBJ2-6	-	TRBV28	-	TGTGCCAGCAGTCTAGCCAACGTCCTGACTTTC	CASSLANVLTF
TRBJ2-3	once	TRBV29-1	-	TGCAGCGTTGAAGACCGGTCCGCAGGGGACTCCACAGATACGCAGTATTTT	CSVEDRSAGDSTDTQYF
TRBJ1-1	-	TRBV2	-	TGTGCCAGCAACTGGGGATCCCACACTGAAGCTTTCTTT	CASNWGSHTEAFF
TRBJ2-7	-	TRBV19	-	TGTGCCAGTAGTCCGGGGGGGACAGGAACGGGCGAGCAGTACTTC	CASSPGGTGTGEQYF
TRBJ2-3	-	TRBV5-1	-	TGCGCCAGCAGCTTGAGGGAGGGGGCGGCAGATACGCAGTATTTT	CASSLREGAADTQYF
TRBJ1-1	-	TRBV6-1	-	TGTGCCAGCAGTAGGGAGGAGGCTTTCTTT	CASSREEAFF
TRBJ2-1	-	TRBV5-4	-	TGTGCCAGCAGCTTATCGGTTGACAATGAGCAGTTCTTC	CASSLSVDNEQFF
TRBJ2-1	-	TRBV6-5	-	TGTGCCAGCAGTTCGACCGTCAATGAGCAGTTCTTC	CASSSTVNEQFF
TRBJ2-3	-	TRBV19	TRBD1	TGTGCCAGTAGTAGGGGGACAGGGGCCTCAGATACGCAGTATTTT	CASSRGTGASDTQYF
TRBJ1-1	once	TRBV30	-	TGTGCCTGGAGGGAACAGATGAACACTGAAGCTTTCTTT	CAWREQMNTEAFF
TRBJ2-5	once	TRBV27	TRBD2	TGTGCCAGCAGTCGGCGGACTAGCGGGAGAGGGGAGACCCAGTACTTC	CASSRRTSGRGETQYF
TRBJ1-1	-	TRBV27	-	TGTGCCAGCAGTTTGGGACCTAACACTGAAGCTTTCTTT	CASSLGPNTEAFF
TRBJ2-7	-	TRBV27	-	TGTGCCAGCAAAGGCGGATACTACGAGCAGTACTTC	CASKGGYYEQYF
TRBJ2-5	-	TRBV7-9	TRBD1	TGTGCCAGCAGCTTCGATCCGGGACAGGGGACGGAGACCCAGTACTTC	CASSFDPGQGTETQYF
TRBJ2-6	-	TRBV5-5	-	TGTGCCAGCAGCTTGGATCTAGTCAGGGGCGCCTCTGGGGCCAACGTCCTGACTTTC	CASSLDLVRGASGANVLTF
TRBJ1-1	-	TRBV19	-	TGTGCCAGTAGTATAAGGTCCCGGCAGGAGTATGAAGCTTTCTTT	CASSIRSRQEYEAFF
TRBJ2-5	-	TRBV7-2	-	TGTGCCAGCGGCGAAGAGACCCAGTACTTC	CASGEETQYF
TRBJ2-7	-	TRBV7-2	TRBD2	TGTGCCAGCAGCCGCCGGGGACTAGCGGACTTTTACGAGCAGTACTTC	CASSRRGLADFYEQYF
TRBJ2-7	few	TRBV19	-	TGTGCCAGTAAGGAGGGGTCAGTGTCCTACGAGCAGTACTTC	CASKEGSVSYEQYF
TRBJ2-4	few	TRBV9	TRBD1	TGTGCCAGCAGCGCCCGGGACAGGCAACATCCCAAAAACATTCAGTACTTC	CASSARDRQHPKNIQYF
TRBJ2-7	-	TRBV7-2	-	TGTGCCAGCAGCTTATTATACGAGCAGTACTTC	CASSLLYEQYF
TRBJ2-6	-	TRBV30	-	TGTGCCTGGAGTGGGACAGAAAACGTTGACTCTGGGGCCAACGTCCTGACTTTC	CAWSGTENVDSGANVLTF
TRBJ1-2	-	TRBV7-2	-	TGTGCCAGCAGCCCCAGTGGCGGGAGCTATGGCTACACCTTC	CASSPSGGSYGYTF
TRBJ2-3	-	TRBV6-6	-	TGTGCCACCCGACGGAGCGAGGGCCCAGATACGCAGTATTTT	CATRRSEGPDTQYF
TRBJ2-3	-	TRBV6-5	-	TGTGCCAGCAGGGTGGGGCCTAGCACAGATACGCAGTATTTT	CASRVGPSTDTQYF
TRBJ1-1	-	TRBV9	-	TGTGCCAGCAGCGTAGGAGGTCCCAAAAACACTGAAGCTTTCTTT	CASSVGGPKNTEAFF
TRBJ2-7	once	TRBV5-5	-	TGTGCCAGCAGCTTGGAAACTGTCTCCTACGAGCAGTACTTC	CASSLETVSYEQYF
TRBJ2-2	-	TRBV7-2	-	TGTGCCAGCAGCTTAAAGGGGACCGGGGAGCTGTTTTTT	CASSLKGTGELFF
TRBJ2-5	-	TRBV7-6	TRBD1	TGTGCCAGCAGCTTTCCGTGGACAGGACAAGAGACCCAGTACTTC	CASSFPWTGQETQYF
TRBJ1-1	-	TRBV7-8	TRBD1	TGTGCCAGCAGCTTATATGTCGGGACAGGGGGGGCTGAAGCTTTCTTT	CASSLYVGTGGAEAFF
TRBJ1-1	-	TRBV19	TRBD1	TGTGCCACAAAGCCGGGACAGGGGAACACTGAAGCTTTCTTT	CATKPGQGNTEAFF
TRBJ1-2	once	TRBV10-3	-	TGTGCCATCAGTGAGTCCTCGGCCAGGTACTATGGCTACACCTTC	CAISESSARYYGYTF
TRBJ1-3	-	TRBV30	TRBD1	TGTGCCTGGAGCGTGACAGGGGGCTCTGGAAACACCATATATTTT	CAWSVTGGSGNTIYF
TRBJ1-2	-	TRBV5-4	-	TGTGCCAGCAGTTTTTATGACAGCTATGGCTACACCTTC	CASSFYDSYGYTF
TRBJ2-7	-	TRBV19	-	TGTGCCAGTAGTATAGATAACAGCCCCCTCTACGAGCAGTACTTC	CASSIDNSPLYEQYF
TRBJ2-6	-	TRBV4-2	-	TGTGCCAGCAGCCCAACCTCTGGGGCCAACGTCCTGACTTTC	CASSPTSGANVLTF
TRBJ1-2	-	TRBV5-8	-	TGTGCCAGCAGCTTGGGTTCAGGGTATGACTATGGCTACACCTTC	CASSLGSGYDYGYTF
TRBJ2-7	once	TRBV10-3	TRBD2	TGTGCCAGTCATTACGGGGGAGGGGAGCTGTACTTC	CASHYGGGELYF
TRBJ1-2	-	TRBV9	-	TGTGCCAGCAGTCGACATTCGGGGCAGGGCTATGGCTACACCTTC	CASSRHSGQGYGYTF
TRBJ2-2	-	TRBV9	-	TGTGCCAGCAGCGTAGACGGGACGAACACCGGGGAGCTGTTTTTT	CASSVDGTNTGELFF
TRBJ1-5	once	TRBV7-2	TRBD1	TGTGCCAGCAGCTCCGACAGGGCCAGGCAGCCCCAGCATTTT	CASSSDRARQPQHF
TRBJ1-6	-	TRBV19	-	TGTGCCAGTAGTCCGCCAGGGATAGAGAATTCACCCCTCCACTTT	CASSPPGIENSPLHF